This T cell receptor beta chain was observed in a study of Ad26.COV2.S vaccination and SARS-CoV-2 variants. General study findings and limits: Placebo recipients trailed vaccine recipients in spike-specific TCR breadth.

Libraries were prepared by immunoSEQ multiplex PCR; TCRdb keeps only in-frame clonotypes and omits some of them. The sample holds more than 300,000 clones, around 89% seen once. The CDR3 is 12 amino acids. V shed 0 bases and J shed 9 bases, with 7 bases lying between them. Germline V lookup: CDR1 SGHKS, CDR2 YYEKEE (reference sequence). On this clone: No antigen is known for it.

The treatment is: over 15 received Ad26.COV2.S at low or high dose, single or two shots; roughly 5 received placebo; per-sample allocation not given. The samples were gathered on day 63 after the first injection of vaccine or placebo. Recruitment in Boston yielded a donor of adult age, 18-55 years. The chain carries TRBV5-5 and TRBJ2-1; the D is unclear. The material sequenced was peripheral blood, taken in a trial of Ad26.COV2.S vaccine versus placebo. This receptor was taken from a person aged 18-65 years who received the Ad26.COV2.S COVID-19 vaccine or a placebo. The CDR3 bases are TGTGCCAGCAGCTTGGCTGTTGGTGAGCAGTTCTTC. Residues: CASSLAVGEQFF.